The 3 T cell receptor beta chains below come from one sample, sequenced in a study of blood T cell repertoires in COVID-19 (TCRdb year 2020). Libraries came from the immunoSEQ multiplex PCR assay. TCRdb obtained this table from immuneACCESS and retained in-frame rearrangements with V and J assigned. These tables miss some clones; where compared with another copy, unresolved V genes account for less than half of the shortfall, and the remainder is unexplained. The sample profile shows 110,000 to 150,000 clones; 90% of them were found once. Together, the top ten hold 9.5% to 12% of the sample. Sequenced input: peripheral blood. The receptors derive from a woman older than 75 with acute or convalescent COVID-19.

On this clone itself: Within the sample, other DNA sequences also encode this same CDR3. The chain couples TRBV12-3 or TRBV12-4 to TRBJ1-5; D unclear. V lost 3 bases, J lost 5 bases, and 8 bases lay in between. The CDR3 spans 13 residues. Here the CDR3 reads CASSFGGYQPQHF. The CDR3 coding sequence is TGTGCCAGCAGTTTTGGTGGCTATCAGCCCCAGCATTTT.

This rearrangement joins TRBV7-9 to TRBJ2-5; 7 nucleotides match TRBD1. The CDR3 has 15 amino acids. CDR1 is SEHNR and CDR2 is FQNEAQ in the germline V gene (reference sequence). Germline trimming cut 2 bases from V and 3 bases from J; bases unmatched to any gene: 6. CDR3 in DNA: TGTGCCAGCAGCTTACATGGGACAGCCAAAGAGACCCAGTACTTC. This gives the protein CASSLHGTAKETQYF.

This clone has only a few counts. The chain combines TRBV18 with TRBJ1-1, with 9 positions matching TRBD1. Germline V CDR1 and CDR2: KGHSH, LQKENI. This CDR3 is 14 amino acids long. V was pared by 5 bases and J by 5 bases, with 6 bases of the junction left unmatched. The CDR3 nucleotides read TGTGCCAGCTCATGGGGACAGGGTGTGACTGAAGCTTTCTTT. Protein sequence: CASSWGQGVTEAFF.